The 15 T cell receptor beta chains below come from one sample, sequenced in a study of Ad26.COV2.S vaccination and SARS-CoV-2 variants (dated by TCRdb to about 2021). Library preparation used the immunoSEQ multiplex PCR assay. The table comes from immuneACCESS by way of TCRdb, which keeps in-frame sequences with V and J called. Part of the clones is missing from these tables; in studies checked, under half for an unresolved V gene and the rest for unknown reasons. This sample lists roughly 420,000 clones; 89% were detected once. Clones ranked in the top ten supply around 2.6% of the sample. Taken with the paper, the label for treatment or condition translates to: 15 to 20 received Ad26.COV2.S at low or high dose, single or two shots; roughly five received placebo; per-sample allocation not given. For vaccine and placebo recipients, repertoires were sequenced using samples collected on day 63 after the first injection.

The sequencing here drew on peripheral blood, taken in a trial of Ad26.COV2.S vaccine versus placebo. Receptors were obtained from a person aged 18 to 59 who received the Ad26.COV2.S COVID-19 vaccine or a placebo.

CDR3 DNA sequence: TGTGCCAGCAGTTACTCGCCGGGGGGCGTCTACGAGCAGTACTTC. It is translated as CASSYSPGGVYEQYF. The V and J genes are TRBV6-2 or TRBV6-3 and TRBJ2-7; D is perhaps TRBD2 (7 bases). The germline V gene has CDR1 MNHEY and CDR2 SVGEGT. CDR3 size: 15 residues. With 0 bases removed from V and 3 bases from J, the gap between germline ends came to 12 bases.

On this clone: Additional DNA sequences in this sample encode the identical CDR3. The V and J genes are TRBV30 and TRBJ1-3; unclear D gene. Germline assignment: CDR1 GTSNPN and CDR2 SVGIG (reference sequence). The V gene lost 0 bases and the J gene lost 5 bases, with 8 bases spanning the gap. This CDR3 has 13 residues. The chain's CDR3 is CAWSVSGRNTIYF. CDR3 in DNA: TGTGCCTGGAGTGTATCAGGTAGAAACACCATATATTTT. Supplemented by reference TRBV30 and TRBJ1-3, the full variable domain reads SQTIHQWPATLVQPVGSPLSLECTVEGTSNPNLYWYRQAAGRGLQLLFYSVGIGQISSEVPQNLSASRPQDRQFILSSKKLLLSDSGFYLCAWSVSGRNTIYFGEGSWLTVV.

This clone was counted once. This chain links TRBV27 with TRBJ2-1, with TRBD2 matching 7 bases. With 0 bases clipped from V and 4 bases from J, the junction kept 15 bases outside the gene matches. Germline V gene lookup returns CDR1 MNHEY and CDR2 SMNVEV (reference sequence). The CDR3 has 19 amino acids. As DNA, the CDR3 is TGTGCCAGCAGTTTATCGGTTGTGAGTTGGCTAGCGGAATACAATGAGCAGTTCTTC. As protein: CASSLSVVSWLAEYNEQFF.

The rearrangement uses TRBV12-3 or TRBV12-4 and TRBJ1-2, with TRBD1 matching over 11 bases. V lost 5 bases to trimming and J lost 8 bases; unmatched junction nucleotides: 1. This CDR3 has 12 amino acids. CDR3 amino acids: CASSRDRGGYTF. CDR3 coding DNA: TGTGCCAGCAGTCGGGACAGGGGGGGCTACACCTTC.

This clone was detected a few times. Compared with germline, one end of the junction differs, possibly owing to a read error. The chain uses TRBV7-9 and TRBJ1-2; D not certain. The CDR3 is made up of 13 amino acids. Germline CDR1 SEHNR, CDR2 FQNEAQ (reference sequence). CDR3 sequence: CASSPSGPVIRPF. CDR3 in DNA: TGTGCCAGCAGCCCCAGCGGACCGGTAATCCGACCCTTC.

This sequence joins TRBV5-1 and TRBJ2-7; 7 nucleotides match TRBD1. The CDR3 covers 16 residues. V was pared by 4 bases and J by 5 bases, with 15 bases of the junction left unmatched. In germline, CDR1 is SGHRS, CDR2 YFSETQ. CDR3 amino acids: CASSLTPRGQAHEQYF. The CDR3 DNA follows: TGCGCCAGCAGCCTAACACCCCGCGGACAGGCCCACGAGCAGTACTTC.

The V gene is TRBV27, the J gene TRBJ1-6, with a weak D call TRBD1 (5 bases). CDR1 and CDR2 (germline): MNHEY, SMNVEV (reference sequence). The CDR3 covers 16 residues. V was shortened by 3 bases and J by 8 bases, with 17 bases between the two germline ends. In nucleotides, the CDR3 is TGTGCCAGCAGTTTTCTTTCCGGGGGTTGGGATTCACCCCTCCACTTT. It translates to CASSFLSGGWDSPLHF.

V usage is TRBV27 and J usage is TRBJ1-5; a possible D gene is TRBD1 (5 bases). Germline assignment: CDR1 MNHEY and CDR2 SMNVEV (reference sequence). CDR3 length equals 14 residues. The V gene lost 2 bases and the J gene lost 6 bases, with 11 bases spanning the gap. Here the CDR3 DNA reads TGTGCCAGCAGTTTACAGGGTTCGACTCAGCCCCAGCATTTT. This translates into CASSLQGSTQPQHF.

The V gene is TRBV30, the J gene TRBJ1-6; D gene ambiguous. The germline V and J ends were trimmed by 1 base and 13 bases, with 17 bases remaining between them. The CDR3 spans 14 residues. Germline lookup yields CDR1 GTSNPN and CDR2 SVGIG (reference sequence). CDR3 nucleotides: TGTGCCTGGAGTGATACAAGCCTAGCCTCGCCCCTCCACTTT. This gives the protein CAWSDTSLASPLHF.

V and J are TRBV5-6 and TRBJ2-7, with a tentative D call TRBD1 (5 bases). Germline V gene data show CDR1 as SGHDT and CDR2 as YYEEEE. The V end lost 5 bases, the J end lost 6 bases, and 15 bases lay between the germline ends. The CDR3 is 13 amino acids. For the CDR3, the DNA is TGTGCCAGCAGTTACACAGGCCGCTCCGAGCAGTACGTC. This gives the protein CASSYTGRSEQYV.

The CDR3 region has the DNA TGTGCCAGCAGTTACTTCCAGGCCACTGAAGCTTTCTTT. Translating gives CASSYFQATEAFF. This sequence joins TRBV6-2 or TRBV6-3 and TRBJ1-1; D unresolved. The ends were cut back, 1 base at V and 4 bases at J, with 7 bases in the middle. CDR1 and CDR2 (germline): MNHEY, SVGEGT. The CDR3 has 13 amino acids.

The CDR3 bases are TGTGCCAGTACGATACGACAGGGTAGGCAGCAGCCCCAGCATTTT. The encoded protein is CASTIRQGRQQPQHF. The chain is built from TRBV19 and TRBJ1-5; TRBD1 agrees at 7 bases. Germline CDR1 is LNHDA and CDR2 is SQIVND (reference sequence). Trimming cost V 7 bases and J 7 bases; bases outside gene matches: 13. The CDR3 is 15 amino acids.

This rearrangement joins TRBV7-9 to TRBJ1-4; D gene uncertain. The length of the CDR3 is 14 residues. The V and J ends lost 4 bases and 7 bases respectively, with 13 bases between them. Germline-derived CDR1 and CDR2 are SEHNR and FQNEAQ (reference sequence). CDR3 sequence: CASSWGTEGEKLFF. CDR3 bases: TGTGCCAGCAGCTGGGGAACTGAGGGTGAAAAACTGTTTTTT.

V usage is TRBV11-3 and J usage is TRBJ2-7; D is unresolved. CDR1 SGHNT and CDR2 YENEEA come from the germline V gene. The CDR3 spans 13 residues. V lost 2 bases to trimming and J lost 4 bases, with 9 bases between them. The CDR3 here is CASSLSPLYEQYV. In DNA, the CDR3 is TGTGCCAGCAGCTTATCTCCCCTTTACGAGCAGTACGTC.

The gene calls are TRBV11-2 and TRBJ1-1, with D uncertain. V was pared by 5 bases and J by 6 bases, with 10 bases between. This CDR3 comprises 12 residues. CDR1 is SGHAT and CDR2 is FQNNGV in the germline V gene. CDR3 nucleotides: TGTGCCAGCAGCCGCGTGAGCCCTGAAGCTTTCTTT. It codes for CASSRVSPEAFF.